One and the same sample provided the 25 T cell receptor beta chains below, sequenced in a study of T cell clonality in common variable immunodeficiency (dated by TCRdb to 2013 to 2016). Library creation used the immunoSEQ multiplex PCR assay. Drawn from immuneACCESS, this table holds only the in-frame rearrangements with V and J called that TCRdb kept. Clones are partly lost; checked studies trace under half to an unresolved V gene and leave the rest unexplained. The sample comprises about 30,000 clones, and every one was counted more than once. The ten largest clones take up about 13% of the sample. Sequenced material: peripheral blood mononuclear cells. The receptors were sampled from a person aged 18-70 years in good health.

Regarding this clone: The read halts 3 residues ahead of the CDR3 end, with the missing end drawn from the germline J gene. The gene calls are TRBV5-1 and TRBJ2-5; 9 nucleotides agree with TRBD1. The germline V gene has CDR1 SGHRS and CDR2 YFSETQ. This CDR3 contains 14 residues. The CDR3 here is CASSPGQGTDTQYF. Partial CDR3 DNA: TGCGCCAGCAGCCCGGGACAGGGCACAGATACC. Full variable domain (outside the CDR3, taken from reference TRBV5-1 and TRBJ2-5): KAGVTQTPRYLIKTRGQQVTLSCSPISGHRSVSWYQQTPGQGLQFLFEYFSETQRNKGNFPGRFSGRQFSNSRSEMNVSTLELGDSALYLCASSPGQGTDTQYFGPGTRLLVL.

This clone appeared many times. The observed sequence ends 3 residues before the CDR3 terminus, with the missing tail filled in from the germline J gene. This rearrangement joins TRBV5-5 to TRBJ2-7; D is uncertain. This CDR3 region has 11 residues. With 2 bases removed from V and 2 bases from J, the gap between germline ends came to 2 bases. Germline-derived CDR1 and CDR2 are SGHKS and YYEKEE (reference sequence). This CDR3 is CASSFTYEQYF. CDR3 bases read: TGTGCCAGCAGCTTTACCTACGAG.

This clone was observed many times. Coverage ceases 3 residues before the CDR3 finishes, and the germline J gene fills in the end. This CDR3 is also generated by other DNA sequences in the sample. The rearrangement uses TRBV5-1 and TRBJ2-5, with a tentative D call TRBD2 (7 bases). V lost 4 bases to trimming and J lost 5 bases, with 12 bases between them. CDR3 length: 13 residues. The germline CDR1 and CDR2 sequences are SGHRS and YFSETQ. The CDR3 sequence is CASSQGGGETQYF. The CDR3 DNA, read in part, is TGCGCCAGCAGCCAGGGAGGGGGTGAGACC. Together with reference TRBV5-1 and TRBJ2-5, the CDR3 gives the full variable domain: KAGVTQTPRYLIKTRGQQVTLSCSPISGHRSVSWYQQTPGQGLQFLFEYFSETQRNKGNFPGRFSGRQFSNSRSEMNVSTLELGDSALYLCASSQGGGETQYFGPGTRLLVL.

This clone was counted a few times. The observed sequence ends 3 residues before the CDR3 terminus, with the missing tail filled in from the germline J gene. This chain links TRBV20-1 with TRBJ2-3; tentatively, D is TRBD1 (6 bases). Germline lookup yields CDR1 DFQATT and CDR2 SNEGSKA (reference sequence). The CDR3 spans 12 residues. The sequenced part of the CDR3 DNA is TGCAGTGCTAGAGTTGGGGGCGGCTCG. Its translation is CSARVGGGS. Given in full, the CDR3 is CSARVGGGSQYF.

This clone was seen many times. The DNA ends 3 residues before the CDR3 does, and the rest of the CDR3 is filled in from the germline J gene. The chain employs TRBV19 and TRBJ1-4; perhaps TRBD1 as D (5 bases). Germline V CDR1 and CDR2: LNHDA, SQIVND (reference sequence). V was clipped by 5 bases and J by 4 bases, with 11 bases between them. This CDR3 region has 14 residues. The chain's CDR3 is CASSGGALNEKLFF. The DNA read from the CDR3 is TGTGCCAGTAGTGGAGGGGCGCTTAATGAAAAA.

Many counts were recorded for this clone. The CDR3 end is not reached by the read, which stops 3 residues before it; the germline J gene fills it in. The chain is built from TRBV6-2 or TRBV6-3 and TRBJ2-2, with 9 bases identical to TRBD1. The CDR3 totals 16 residues. J lost 1 base, V lost 6 bases, and 6 bases had no gene match. Germline CDR1 is MNHEY and CDR2 is SVGEGT. The CDR3 bases that were read are TGTGCCAGCAGCCCTCCGGGACAGGGGAACACCGGGGAG. Translated: CASSPPGQGNTGE. The whole CDR3 protein reads CASSPPGQGNTGELFF.

This clone showed up many times. Other DNA sequences of this sample code for an identical CDR3. The CDR3 sequence: CASSLGLSTDTQYF. The CDR3 bases that were read are TGTGCCAGCAGCCTCGGACTAAGCACAGATACG. This chain links TRBV7-3 with TRBJ2-3; possibly TRBD2 for D (6 bases). The sequenced fragment ends 3 residues before the CDR3 boundary, so the rest is inferred from the germline J gene. The CDR3 has 14 amino acids. CDR1 and CDR2 from the germline V gene are SGHTA and FQGTGA. V was shortened by 5 bases and J by 0 bases, with 9 bases between the two germline ends.

This clone was seen ten or more times. The read stops 3 residues short of the end of the CDR3; the missing end is completed from the germline J gene. The chain is built from TRBV7-3 and TRBJ2-7; 7 nucleotides align to TRBD1. The CDR3 loop spans 15 amino acids. Germline V gene data show CDR1 as SGHTA and CDR2 as FQGTGA. After removal of 5 bases from V and 3 bases from J, the junction contained 10 bases not matched to a gene. CDR3 DNA (partial): TGTGCCAGCAGCCCCAGGGACAGTCGATTCTACGAG. Translation: CASSPRDSRFYE. The complete CDR3 reads CASSPRDSRFYEQYF.

This clone was recorded at least ten times. The read halts 3 residues ahead of the CDR3 end, with the missing end drawn from the germline J gene. The chain employs TRBV16 and TRBJ1-2; 9 nucleotides agree with TRBD1. J was trimmed by 4 bases and V by 0 bases; bases with no gene match: 6. Germline V gene sequence: CDR1 KGHSY, CDR2 FQNENV. The CDR3 is made up of 16 amino acids. The sequenced part of the CDR3 DNA is TGTGCCAGCAGCCAATCCCGGACAGGGGCCCCCTATGGC. Encoded protein: CASSQSRTGAPYG. The whole CDR3 reads CASSQSRTGAPYGYTF.

With respect to this clone: The read gets to within 3 residues of the CDR3 end, and the germline J gene fills in the rest. The chain recombines TRBV7-2 with TRBJ2-1; possibly TRBD2 for D (6 bases). V dropped 2 bases and J dropped 8 bases, with 7 bases sitting between them. The germline V gene encodes CDR1 SGHTA and CDR2 FQGNSA. This CDR3 has 12 amino acids. The CDR3 bases that were read are TGTGCCAGCAGCTTAACTAGCTATGAG. Protein: CASSLTSYE. The CDR3 in its entirety is CASSLTSYEQFF. The full variable domain, completed using reference TRBV7-2 and TRBJ2-1, is GAGVSQSPSNKVTEKGKDVELRCDPISGHTALYWYRQSLGQGLEFLIYFQGNSAPDKSGLPSDRFSAERTGGSVSTLTIQRTQQEDSAVYLCASSLTSYEQFFGPGTRLTVL.

This clone was seen repeatedly, ten times or more. Incomplete CDR3 DNA: TGCAGTGCTACGACAGGGGGTTCGCACACTGAA. It yields the protein CSATTGGSHTE. Given in full, the CDR3 is CSATTGGSHTEAFF. The J gene is TRBJ1-1, the V gene TRBV20-1, with 9 positions matching TRBD1. The CDR3 is cut off 3 residues early in the read; its end comes from the germline J gene. Trimming at V came to 4 bases and at J to 3 bases, leaving 6 bases not matched to a gene. CDR1 is DFQATT and CDR2 is SNEGSKA in the germline V gene (reference sequence). The CDR3 covers 14 residues.

This clone was counted a few times. A junction boundary mismatches the germline segment, possibly from a read error. The DNA ends 3 residues before the CDR3 does, and the rest of the CDR3 is filled in from the germline J gene. Other nucleotide sequences from this sample produce the same CDR3. V usage is TRBV7-2 and J usage is TRBJ1-3; D is possibly TRBD1 (6 bases). This CDR3 has 13 amino acids. Germline CDR1 and CDR2: SGHTA and FQGNSA. The sequenced CDR3 bases are TGTGCCAGCAGCCGCAGGACAGAGGACACA. Amino acid sequence: CASSRRTEDT. The full CDR3 sequence reads CASSRRTEDTIYF.

This clone was seen many times. Sequencing ends 3 residues short of the CDR3 end; the germline J gene provides the rest. The chain combines TRBV29-1 with TRBJ2-3; maybe TRBD1 (6 bases). Germline V gene data show CDR1 as SQVTM and CDR2 as ANQGSEA. The CDR3 extends over 13 amino acids. Between the trimmed V and J ends, which lost 4 bases and 0 bases, there was a span of 8 bases. CDR3 bases read: TGCAGCGTTGTAGGACAGAGCACAGATACG. It codes for CSVVGQSTDT. The full CDR3 reads CSVVGQSTDTQYF.

As for this clone: The CDR3 end is not reached by the read, which stops 3 residues before it; the germline J gene fills it in. This rearrangement joins TRBV5-1 to TRBJ2-7, with 7 bases aligning to TRBD1. The CDR3 covers 14 residues. Per germline, CDR1 SGHRS and CDR2 YFSETQ. Losses at the gene ends were 2 bases for V and 5 bases for J; bases not matched to a gene: 7. CDR3 protein: CASSFPGGYDEQYF. The sequenced part of the CDR3 DNA is TGCGCCAGCAGCTTCCCAGGGGGATACGACGAG.

This clone was detected many times. The CDR3 bases that were read are TGCGCCAGCAGCTCCGGACAGGCAAGCACAGATACG. This codes for CASSSGQASTDT. The full CDR3 protein reads CASSSGQASTDTQYF. The chain couples TRBV5-1 to TRBJ2-3, with 7 bases matching TRBD1. Sequencing ends 3 residues short of the CDR3 end; the germline J gene provides the rest. Germline V gene lookup returns CDR1 SGHRS and CDR2 YFSETQ. V shed 3 bases, J shed 0 bases, and the junction held 4 bases outside the gene matches. The CDR3 consists of 15 residues.

This clone was seen a few times. CDR3 region: CASSIVRRGQNTEAFF. The covered CDR3 bases are TGTGCCAGTAGTATAGTTCGGAGGGGACAGAACACTGAA. The chain links TRBV19 to TRBJ1-1, with D possibly being TRBD1 (6 bases). Read data end 3 residues before the CDR3 end; the end is taken from the germline J gene. V was pared by 1 base and J by 1 base, with 13 bases between. The CDR3 is 16 amino acids. Germline V gene lookup returns CDR1 LNHDA and CDR2 SQIVND (reference sequence).

This clone showed up many times. From the germline J gene comes the end of the CDR3, since the read stops 3 residues before it. The chain links TRBV30 to TRBJ1-2; possible D gene TRBD1, 5 bases. This CDR3 is 14 amino acids long. Trimming took off 1 base at V and 4 bases at J, with 13 bases between the two ends. The germline CDR1 and CDR2 sequences are GTSNPN and SVGIG (reference sequence). The part of the CDR3 DNA that was read is TGTGCCTGGAGTGGGCCCCAGGGAAGCTATGGC. As protein: CAWSGPQGSYG. The complete CDR3 reads CAWSGPQGSYGYTF.

In this sample, this clone turned up many times. The read comes to an end 3 residues before the CDR3 does, leaving the germline J gene to fill in the end. V is TRBV20-1 and J is TRBJ2-1, with a tentative D call TRBD1 (7 bases). The germline V gene has CDR1 DFQATT and CDR2 SNEGSKA (reference sequence). V lost 3 bases to trimming and J lost 0 bases, with 9 bases between them. The CDR3 runs to 14 residues. The CDR3 is CSARQGGSYNEQFF. The sequenced part of the CDR3 DNA is TGCAGTGCTAGGCAGGGGGGCTCCTACAATGAG.

This clone was seen ten or more times. The read comes to an end 3 residues before the CDR3 does, leaving the germline J gene to fill in the end. The chain recombines TRBV20-1 with TRBJ1-5; TRBD1 is a possible D gene (5 bases). Trimming pared 0 bases from V and 4 bases from J, leaving 19 bases between. This CDR3 spans 17 amino acids. CDR1 and CDR2 (germline): DFQATT, SNEGSKA (reference sequence). The chain's CDR3 is CSARDFGGAGINQPQHF. The DNA read from the CDR3 is TGCAGTGCTAGAGATTTTGGCGGGGCAGGCATAAATCAGCCC.

This clone was counted only a few times. The read ends 3 residues shy of where the CDR3 ends; the end is completed using the germline J gene. The rearrangement links TRBV7-8 to TRBJ2-3, with 8 positions matching TRBD2. Germline V CDR1 and CDR2: SGHVS, FQNEAQ. The CDR3 is 14 amino acids. The part of the CDR3 DNA that was read is TGTGCCAGCAGCTTCACGGGGGGGCTTGGGACG. Protein sequence: CASSFTGGLGT. The CDR3 in full is CASSFTGGLGTQYF.

Note on this clone: The CDR3 is cut off 3 residues early in the read; its end comes from the germline J gene. This chain uses TRBV30 with TRBJ2-4, with a weak D call TRBD2 (6 bases). CDR1 and CDR2 (germline): GTSNPN, SVGIG (reference sequence). This CDR3 contains 13 residues. The DNA read from the CDR3 is TGTGCCTGGAGCCTCCGGGGGATGAATGGT. The encoded protein is CAWSLRGMNG. The full CDR3 reads CAWSLRGMNGQYF.

In its sample, this clone was seen many times. The CDR3 is cut off 3 residues early in the read; its end comes from the germline J gene. The chain joins TRBV7-9 to TRBJ2-3, with a weak D call TRBD2 (5 bases). The germline V gene has CDR1 SEHNR and CDR2 FQNEAQ (reference sequence). The ends were cut back, 2 bases at V and 4 bases at J, with 13 bases in the middle. The length of the CDR3 is 15 residues. The sequenced part of the CDR3 DNA is TGTGCCAGCAGCTTAACCTTAGCGACCTCAGATACG. Amino acid sequence: CASSLTLATSDT. Given in full, the CDR3 is CASSLTLATSDTQYF.

Of note for this clone: The read stops 3 residues short of the end of the CDR3; the missing end is completed from the germline J gene. The gene calls are TRBV6-1 and TRBJ2-7; possible D gene TRBD1, 6 bases. The ends were cut back, 0 bases at V and 3 bases at J, with 12 bases in the middle. This CDR3 is 15 amino acids long. Germline loops: CDR1 MNHNS, CDR2 SASEGT. CDR3 loop: CASSEARTALYEQYF. CDR3 DNA, as far as it was read: TGTGCCAGCAGTGAAGCCAGGACAGCACTCTACGAG.

This clone was detected many times. The CDR3 end falls 3 residues outside the read, so it is completed with the germline J gene. The chain recombines TRBV7-9 with TRBJ2-6, with D uncertain. Germline values: CDR1 SEHNR, CDR2 FQNEAQ (reference sequence). This CDR3 is built from 15 residues. Trimming removed 3 bases from V and 4 bases from J, with 10 bases in between. The part of the CDR3 DNA that was read is TGTGCCAGCAGCTTGGTTCAGAGGGGGGCCAACGTC. Protein: CASSLVQRGANV. The CDR3 in full is CASSLVQRGANVLTF.

This clone was seen at least ten times. The CDR3 extends 3 residues past the end of the read, so its final part is completed from the germline J gene. The genes are TRBV20-1 and TRBJ2-1, with D possibly TRBD2 on 7 matching bases. In germline, CDR1 is DFQATT, CDR2 SNEGSKA (reference sequence). The CDR3 length is 17 residues. Trimming took off 0 bases at V and 1 base at J, with 16 bases between the two ends. CDR3 loop: CSARDPWGGRSYNEQFF. The part of the CDR3 DNA that was read is TGCAGTGCTAGAGATCCTTGGGGGGGCCGGTCCTACAATGAG.